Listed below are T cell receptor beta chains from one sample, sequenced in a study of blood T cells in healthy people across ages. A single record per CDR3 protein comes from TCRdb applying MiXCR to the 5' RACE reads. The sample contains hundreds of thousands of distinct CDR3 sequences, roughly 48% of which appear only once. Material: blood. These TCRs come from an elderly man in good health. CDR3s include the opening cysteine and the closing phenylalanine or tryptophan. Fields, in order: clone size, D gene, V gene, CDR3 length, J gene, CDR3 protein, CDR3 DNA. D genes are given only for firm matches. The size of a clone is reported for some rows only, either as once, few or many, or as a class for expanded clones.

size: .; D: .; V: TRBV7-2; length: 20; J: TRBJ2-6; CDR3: CASSLMRQAGVLSGANVLTF; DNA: TGTGCCAGCAGCTTAATGAGACAGGCTGGGGTTCTCTCTGGGGCCAACGTCCTGACTTTC
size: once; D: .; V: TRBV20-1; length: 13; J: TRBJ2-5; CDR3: CSAPGLNQETQYF; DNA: TGCAGTGCTCCTGGACTCAACCAAGAGACCCAGTACTTC
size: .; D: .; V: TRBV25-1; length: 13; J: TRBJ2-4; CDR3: CASSGIGTYKQYF; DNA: TGTGCCAGCAGTGGAATAGGAACCTACAAGCAGTACTTC
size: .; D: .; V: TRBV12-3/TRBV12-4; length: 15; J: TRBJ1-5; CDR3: CASRRQGGGNQPQHF; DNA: TGTGCCAGCAGGAGGCAGGGAGGCGGCAATCAGCCCCAGCATTTT
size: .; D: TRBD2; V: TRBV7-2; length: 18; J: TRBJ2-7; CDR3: CASSLVRGTSGRAYEQYF; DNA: TGTGCCAGCAGCCTCGTCCGCGGGACTAGCGGGAGGGCCTACGAGCAGTACTTC
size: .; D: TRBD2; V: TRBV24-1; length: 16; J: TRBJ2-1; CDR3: CATSDLAGGAYNEQFF; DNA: TGTGCCACCAGTGACCTAGCGGGAGGAGCCTACAATGAGCAGTTCTTC
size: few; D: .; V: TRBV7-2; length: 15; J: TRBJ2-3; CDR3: CASSLVKGSTDTQYF; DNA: TGTGCCAGCAGCTTAGTCAAAGGTAGCACAGATACGCAGTATTTT
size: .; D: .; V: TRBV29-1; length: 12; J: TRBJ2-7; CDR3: CSVRVWRYEQYF; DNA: TGCAGCGTGAGGGTATGGCGCTACGAGCAGTACTTC
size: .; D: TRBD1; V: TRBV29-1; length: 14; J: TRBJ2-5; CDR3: CSGYDRGNEETQYF; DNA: TGCAGCGGTTACGACAGGGGGAATGAAGAGACCCAGTACTTC
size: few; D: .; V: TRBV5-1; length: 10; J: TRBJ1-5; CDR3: CASSLMRQHF; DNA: TGCGCCAGCAGCTTAATGAGACAGCATTTT
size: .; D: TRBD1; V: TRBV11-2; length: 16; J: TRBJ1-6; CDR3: CASSFAVGTANSPLHF; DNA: TGTGCCAGCAGCTTCGCTGTCGGGACAGCCAATTCACCCCTCCACTTT
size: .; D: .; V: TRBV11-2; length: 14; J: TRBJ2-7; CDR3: CASSFKVPGDEQYF; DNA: TGTGCCAGCAGCTTTAAGGTTCCAGGGGACGAGCAGTACTTC
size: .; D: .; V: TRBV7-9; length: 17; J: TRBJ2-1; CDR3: CASSFLEGMDIGNEQFF; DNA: TGTGCCAGCAGCTTTCTCGAGGGAATGGATATTGGCAATGAGCAGTTCTTC
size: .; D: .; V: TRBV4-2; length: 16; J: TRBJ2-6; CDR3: CASSQDFQAGANVLTF; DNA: TGTGCCAGCAGCCAAGATTTCCAGGCCGGGGCCAACGTCCTGACTTTC
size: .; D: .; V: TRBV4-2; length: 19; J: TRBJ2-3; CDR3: CASSQESLARGSGTDTQYF; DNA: TGTGCCAGCAGCCAAGAGTCCCTCGCTCGGGGGAGTGGGACAGATACGCAGTATTTT
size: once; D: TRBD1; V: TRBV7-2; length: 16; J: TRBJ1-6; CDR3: CASSLGAGQLNSPLHF; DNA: TGTGCCAGCAGCTTAGGGGCGGGACAGCTCAATTCACCCCTCCACTTT
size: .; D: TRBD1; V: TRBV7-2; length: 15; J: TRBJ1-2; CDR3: CASSLDPTGGYGYTF; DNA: TGTGCCAGCAGCTTAGACCCAACAGGGGGCTATGGCTACACCTTC
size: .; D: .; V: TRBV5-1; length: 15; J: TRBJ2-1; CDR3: CASSLYGGLGNEQFF; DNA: TGCGCCAGCAGCTTGTACGGGGGATTGGGCAATGAGCAGTTCTTC
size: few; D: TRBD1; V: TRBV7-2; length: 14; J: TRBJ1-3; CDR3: CASSRRDRGNTIYF; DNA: TGTGCCAGCAGTCGTAGAGACAGGGGGAACACCATATATTTT
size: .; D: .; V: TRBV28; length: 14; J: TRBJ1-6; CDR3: CASSLQPRGSPLHF; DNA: TGTGCCAGCAGTTTACAGCCCCGTGGCTCACCCCTCCACTTT
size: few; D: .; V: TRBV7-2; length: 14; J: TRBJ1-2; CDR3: CASSPRRQLDGYTF; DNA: TGTGCCAGCAGCCCACGGCGGCAACTCGATGGCTACACCTTC
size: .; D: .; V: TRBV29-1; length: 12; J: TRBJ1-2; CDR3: CSVEGQFYGYTF; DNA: TGCAGCGTTGAAGGCCAGTTCTATGGCTACACCTTC